This is a list of T cell receptor beta chains from one sample in a study of beta chain features in type 1 diabetes. Clones were sequenced by immunoSEQ multiplex PCR, and TCRdb holds only the in-frame ones, with some missing. The sample contains more than 300,000 clones, 6.5% to 10% of which appear only once. What was sequenced was central memory CD4+ T cells from blood. These receptor sequences come from a woman aged 18-30 years in good health. CDR3s leave out the opening cysteine and the closing phenylalanine or tryptophan. Each record gives: V gene, CDR3 protein.

V: TRBV7-8
CDR3: ASSLMILVYGTSTTGELF

V: TRBV9
CDR3: ASSDPRANYGYT

V: TRBV29-1
CDR3: SGAGEREVGDTQY

V: TRBV9
CDR3: ASSVDTDQPQH

V: TRBV7-2
CDR3: ASSLDAGRVDTQY

V: TRBV9
CDR3: ASSVEVGNYGYT

V: TRBV20-1
CDR3: SALSGYEQY

V: TRBV9
CDR3: ASSPKPADRTHNEQF

V: TRBV15
CDR3: ATSIGLAANEQF

V: TRBV9
CDR3: ASSVGTVQYNEQF

V: TRBV7-9
CDR3: ASSLRGQGTDTQY

V: TRBV4-1
CDR3: ASSQLKLAVNEQF

V: TRBV6-5
CDR3: ASRDQGSGTGELF

V: TRBV27
CDR3: ASSFQGGNYGYT

V: TRBV28
CDR3: ASSAPSAQY

V: TRBV28
CDR3: ASSLLARDTDTQY

V: TRBV7-2
CDR3: ASSLQADTSTDTQY

V: TRBV6-5
CDR3: ASKDRTNYEQY

V: TRBV5-1
CDR3: ASSLGGYNQPQH

V: TRBV7-2
CDR3: ASSLGQFYEQY

V: TRBV7-6
CDR3: ASSSNRDQPQH

V: TRBV13
CDR3: ASSPWGQGNTGELF

V: TRBV5-4
CDR3: ASSLSLAGSTDTQY

V: TRBV6-6
CDR3: ASRLIDGSYEQY

V: TRBV2
CDR3: ASSRGEHGYT

V: TRBV2
CDR3: ASSGQTNTEAF

V: TRBV5-1
CDR3: ASSLKAGMETQY

V: TRBV2
CDR3: ASRHDGGAQPQH

V: TRBV7-9
CDR3: ASSLVSSTGELF

V: TRBV27
CDR3: ASFGGGYEQY

V: TRBV7-8
CDR3: ASSLDALQYYGYT

V: TRBV6-6
CDR3: ATSSYTDTQY

V: TRBV10-3
CDR3: AISVAGLVGSYEQY

V: TRBV6-4
CDR3: ASSDSSAASYNEQF

V: TRBV6-1
CDR3: ASSRTLNTEAF

V: TRBV7-2
CDR3: ASSFGAVEAQF

V: TRBV6-5
CDR3: ASRPGQGAFEQY

V: TRBV7-9
CDR3: ASSLAPGSSYNEQF

V: TRBV7-2
CDR3: ASLSSGRAIHEQY

V: TRBV7-8
CDR3: ASSHEMANTGELF

V: TRBV7-9
CDR3: ASVYGWGSEQY

V: TRBV7-9
CDR3: ASSLVGGKIREKLF

V: TRBV6-6
CDR3: ASGRARSADTQY

V: TRBV19
CDR3: ASRDGQGFTEAF

V: TRBV19
CDR3: ASKKAGDQETQY

V: TRBV7-9
CDR3: ACKEGQGIDEQY

V: TRBV18
CDR3: ASSPPQYNEQF

V: TRBV11-3
CDR3: GRWDRVSYEQY

V: TRBV20-1
CDR3: SAKGAF

V: TRBV2
CDR3: ASSSLRTGELF

V: TRBV2
CDR3: ASNGAGGSSGYEQY

V: TRBV5-8
CDR3: ASSPRTSGSRKTQY

V: TRBV14
CDR3: ASSHIPGTGGSYGETQY